A single sample is the source of the 3 T cell receptor beta chains below, sequenced in a study of T-cell memory formation after mild COVID-19. TCRdb ran MiXCR on the 5' RACE reads and lists one entry per CDR3 protein. The table lists approximately 490,000 distinct CDR3 sequences, roughly 22% of them singletons, with approximately 12% in the top ten. Specimen: PBMCs or a T cell subset sorted from them (not recorded which). The receptor source for this set is an adult woman who had mild COVID-19 (a few samples of this study predate the infection). Cell type and time point are not known.

V usage is TRBV24-1 and J usage is TRBJ2-5; possibly TRBD1 or TRBD2 for D (5 bases each). Germline CDR1 and CDR2: KGHDR and SFDVKD. The CDR3 is 15 amino acids. Deletions cut 4 bases from V and 9 bases from J, with 20 bases between. CDR3 nucleotides: TGTGCCACCAGTGACACGGGACGGCCTCTGGAGGCCCAGTACTTC. Amino acids: CATSDTGRPLEAQYF.

The gene calls are TRBV7-8 and TRBJ1-5; D uncertain. Germline CDR1 and CDR2: SGHVS and FQNEAQ. The V end was cut by 8 bases, the J end by 1 base, with 6 bases between. The CDR3 has 12 residues. This CDR3 is CASALSNQPQHF. The CDR3 DNA sequence: TGTGCCAGCGCGTTAAGCAATCAGCCCCAGCATTTT.

The chain joins TRBV24-1 to TRBJ2-1, with 10 bases matching TRBD1. This CDR3 is built from 18 residues. V was pared by 0 bases and J by 0 bases, with 4 bases of the junction left unmatched. Germline CDR1 KGHDR, CDR2 SFDVKD. The CDR3 loop is CATSDLADRGSSYNEQFF. In nucleotides, the CDR3 is TGTGCCACCAGTGATTTGGCGGACAGGGGGAGCTCCTACAATGAGCAGTTCTTC.